This record looks at one T cell receptor (beta chain) sequence and its context. The antigen is not known. The table came from immunoSEQ multiplex PCR; TCRdb's copy has only in-frame clones and leaves some out. The sample holds around 130,000 clones, around 84% seen once. This entry comes from a study of T cell responses to AZD1222 COVID-19 vaccine. Regarding the study as a whole: Of spike-specific TCRs, nearly half reportedly target regions left unmutated in variants. Rises in breadth and depth of Spike-specific TCRs came after two AZD1222 doses. Donors were largely white British and mainly female; clonal diversity was possibly underestimated.

The CDR3 runs to 16 residues. Germline CDR1 reads LNHNV; CDR2 reads YYDKDF (reference sequence). V was trimmed by 1 base and J by 1 base, leaving 13 bases between them. The V gene is TRBV15, the J gene TRBJ1-1, with D possibly TRBD1 on 5 matching bases. This sequence was found in an adult in good health. The source was peripheral blood, collected on day 0 of AZD1222 vaccination. DNA of the CDR3: TGTGCCACCAGCAGAGGGTGGGGGGGAGAGAACACTGAAGCTTTCTTT. Encoded protein: CATSRGWGGENTEAFF.